These 20 T cell receptor beta chains share one sample of origin, sequenced in a study of blood T cell repertoires in COVID-19. Using immunoSEQ multiplex PCR, the repertoire was profiled, and TCRdb retains in-frame clones only, with some absent. Of over 100,000 clones in the sample, approximately 92% were seen once. Input material: peripheral blood. The source is a man aged 18-30 years with acute or convalescent COVID-19.

The V gene is TRBV27, the J gene TRBJ2-7, with 8 positions matching TRBD1. CDR1 is MNHEY and CDR2 is SMNVEV in the germline V gene (reference sequence). J gave up 8 bases and V 5 bases, and 14 bases lay outside the gene matches. The CDR3 runs 15 residues. The CDR3 is CASSIRQGPPTKQYF. As DNA, the CDR3 is TGTGCCAGCAGTATTCGACAGGGGCCCCCTACGAAGCAGTACTTC.

The V gene is TRBV29-1, the J gene TRBJ1-5; tentative D call: TRBD1 (6 bases). Germline-derived CDR1 and CDR2 are SQVTM and ANQGSEA. The CDR3 spans 13 residues. The germline V and J ends were trimmed by 0 bases and 5 bases, with 8 bases remaining between them. The CDR3: CSVEEDRYQPQHF. The CDR3 DNA is TGCAGCGTTGAAGAAGACAGGTATCAGCCCCAGCATTTT.

As DNA, the CDR3 is TGTGCCAGCAGTTCAGGGTACGGAAACTATGGCTACACCTTC. The encoded protein is CASSSGYGNYGYTF. The gene calls are TRBV28 and TRBJ1-2; D is perhaps TRBD1 (5 bases). CDR3 length: 14 amino acids. The germline V gene encodes CDR1 MDHEN and CDR2 SYDVKM. V was shortened by 4 bases and J by 2 bases, with 11 bases between the two germline ends.

The V and J genes are TRBV4-2 and TRBJ2-1; D possibly corresponds to TRBD2 (6 bases). V was shortened by 1 base and J by 5 bases, with 9 bases between the two germline ends. CDR3 size: 14 residues. Germline CDR1 LGHNA, CDR2 YNFKEQ. CDR3 region: CASSQVPGDNEQFF. CDR3 coding DNA: TGTGCCAGCAGCCAAGTCCCGGGGGACAATGAGCAGTTCTTC.

The CDR3 sequence: CASSLREPNTEAFF. In DNA form, the CDR3 reads TGTGCCAGTAGTCTGCGGGAACCTAACACTGAAGCTTTCTTT. The chain uses TRBV19 and TRBJ1-1; the D is unclear. Germline CDR1 reads LNHDA; CDR2 reads SQIVND (reference sequence). The length of the CDR3 is 14 residues. Trimming took 5 bases from V and 2 from J, leaving 12 bases between them.

The chain has TRBV29-1 and TRBJ1-2; the match to TRBD1 covers 7 bases. From germline, CDR1 is SQVTM and CDR2 ANQGSEA. Germline trimming cut 8 bases from V and 0 bases from J; bases unmatched to any gene: 6. This CDR3 has 13 amino acids. The CDR3 here is CSTRTGANYGYTF. The CDR3 DNA is TGCAGCACCCGCACAGGGGCTAACTATGGCTACACCTTC.

CDR3 sequence: CASSRITGLNTEAFF. For the CDR3, the DNA is TGTGCCAGCAGCCGGATAACAGGCTTGAACACTGAAGCTTTCTTT. The chain is built from TRBV3-1 (or the pseudogene TRBV3-2) and TRBJ1-1; D is possibly TRBD1 (5 bases). The germline CDR1 and CDR2 sequences are LGHDT and YNNKEL (reference sequence). The CDR3 has 15 amino acids. Trimming cost V 4 bases and J 0 bases, with 12 bases left between them.

This chain joins TRBV30 and TRBJ2-1; the match to TRBD2 covers 13 bases. In germline, CDR1 is GTSNPN, CDR2 SVGIG (reference sequence). This CDR3 contains 18 residues. V lost 2 bases, J lost 7 bases, and 14 bases stayed unmatched. CDR3 in DNA: TGTGCCTGGAGTACACTACTCGGACTAGCGGGGGACCTTAATGAGCAGTTCTTC. It yields the protein CAWSTLLGLAGDLNEQFF.

The chain uses TRBV24-1 and TRBJ2-1, with D possibly matching TRBD2 (6 bases). This CDR3 is 15 amino acids long. Germline lookup yields CDR1 KGHDR and CDR2 SFDVKD. V lost 3 bases and J lost 4, with 12 bases in between. CDR3 region: CATSDGGRGYNEQFF. The CDR3 DNA follows: TGTGCCACCAGTGATGGCGGGCGGGGTTACAATGAGCAGTTCTTC.

V and J are TRBV18 and TRBJ1-6; 9 nucleotides line up with TRBD1. The V gene end was trimmed by 4 bases and the J gene end by 7 bases; junction bases not matched to a gene: 2. Germline CDR1 KGHSH, CDR2 LQKENI. The CDR3 runs 14 residues. CDR3 amino acids: CASSRTGVNSPLHF. As DNA, the CDR3 is TGTGCCAGCTCACGGACAGGGGTAAATTCACCCCTCCACTTT.

The V call is TRBV2, the J call TRBJ1-3; 8 bases match TRBD1. This CDR3 region has 16 residues. V lost 3 bases and J lost 0; bases outside the gene matches: 4. The germline CDR1 and CDR2 sequences are SNHLY and FYNNEI. The chain's CDR3 is CASSDLRGPSGNTIYF. The CDR3 coding sequence is TGTGCCAGCAGTGACCTCAGGGGGCCCTCTGGAAACACCATATATTTT.

The CDR3 DNA reads TGTGCCAGCAGCAAAGGACAGGGGGTGAGGTACGAGCAGTACTTC. Translated: CASSKGQGVRYEQYF. J is TRBJ2-7 and V is TRBV3-1 (or the pseudogene TRBV3-2); 10 nucleotides agree with TRBD1. The V gene end was trimmed by 5 bases and the J gene end by 4 bases; junction bases not matched to a gene: 8. The germline gives CDR1 LGHDT, CDR2 YNNKEL (reference sequence). The CDR3 runs to 15 residues.

V usage is TRBV7-9 and J usage is TRBJ1-2; 7 bases agree with TRBD1. The CDR3 is 13 amino acids. CDR1 SEHNR and CDR2 FQNEAQ come from the germline V gene (reference sequence). J gave up 5 bases and V 5 bases, and 5 bases lay outside the gene matches. The CDR3 spells CASSPTGYYGYTF. The CDR3 region has the DNA TGTGCCAGCAGCCCGACAGGGTATTATGGCTACACCTTC.

The chain carries TRBV5-6 and TRBJ2-5, with a tentative D call TRBD2 (6 bases). The CDR3 sequence is 14 residues long. Trimming shortened V by 4 bases and J by 2 bases, and 12 bases separated the two germline ends. Germline V gene lookup returns CDR1 SGHDT and CDR2 YYEEEE. The CDR3, as DNA: TGTGCCAGCAGCCAGTGGGGGGTACAAGAGACCCAGTACTTC. Residues: CASSQWGVQETQYF.

The V call is TRBV6-6, the J call TRBJ2-7, with 7 bases matching TRBD2. CDR1 is MNHNY and CDR2 is SVGAGI in the germline V gene (reference sequence). The V and J ends lost 5 bases and 2 bases, in that order; junction bases with no gene match: 3. The CDR3 is made up of 13 amino acids. The CDR3 region is CASSLGLAYEQYF. The CDR3 DNA sequence: TGTGCCAGCAGTCTCGGACTAGCCTACGAGCAGTACTTC.

The chain carries TRBV5-5 and TRBJ1-5, with 8 bases fitting TRBD1. Germline V gene sequence: CDR1 SGHKS, CDR2 YYEKEE (reference sequence). V gave up 2 bases and J gave up 1 base; unmatched junction bases: 2. The CDR3 sequence is 15 residues long. The CDR3 reads CASSLTGGSNQPQHF. The CDR3 region has the DNA TGTGCCAGCAGCTTAACAGGGGGAAGCAATCAGCCCCAGCATTTT.

The chain recombines TRBV7-9 with TRBJ1-1; 7 bases are shared with TRBD1. The germline CDR1 and CDR2 sequences are SEHNR and FQNEAQ (reference sequence). This CDR3 has 15 residues. J was trimmed by 1 base and V by 4 bases; bases with no gene match: 6. CDR3 sequence (DNA): TGTGCCAGCAGCTCAGGGGGACGGCCGAACACTGAAGCTTTCTTT. Translated, it gives CASSSGGRPNTEAFF. Based on the CDR3 plus reference TRBV7-9 and TRBJ1-1, the full variable domain is DTGVSQNPRHKITKRGQNVTFRCDPISEHNRLYWYRQTLGQGPEFLTYFQNEAQLEKSRLLSDRFSAERPKGSFSTLEIQRTEQGDSAMYLCASSSGGRPNTEAFFGQGTRLTVV.

This clone was detected once. The chain couples TRBV2 to TRBJ2-2; a weak D match, TRBD2 (5 bases). The CDR3 runs 17 residues. Germline assignment: CDR1 SNHLY and CDR2 FYNNEI. Trimming shortened V by 2 bases and J by 3 bases, and 16 bases separated the two germline ends. Here the CDR3 DNA reads TGTGCCAGCAGTGAATCTTTGAGGGAATCGTACACCGGGGAGCTGTTTTTT. Amino acids: CASSESLRESYTGELFF.

The chain is built from TRBV2 and TRBJ1-1; 7 bases line up with TRBD1. The V and J ends lost 6 bases and 10 bases, in that order; junction bases with no gene match: 11. The CDR3 spans 13 residues. Per germline, CDR1 SNHLY and CDR2 FYNNEI. The CDR3 DNA follows: TGTGCCAGCAGCCCGGACAGGAATAGAGGAGCTTTCTTT. Translating gives CASSPDRNRGAFF.

This clone was recorded only once. The CDR3 DNA reads as TGCGCCAGCGTCGGTACCGGGGAGCTGTTTTTT. Protein product: CASVGTGELFF. The V and J genes are TRBV5-1 and TRBJ2-2; D unresolved. Germline V CDR1 and CDR2: SGHRS, YFSETQ. The CDR3 consists of 11 residues. Trimming took 7 bases from V and 5 from J, leaving 6 bases between them. The complete variable domain, with remaining parts taken from reference TRBV5-1 and TRBJ2-2, reads KAGVTQTPRYLIKTRGQQVTLSCSPISGHRSVSWYQQTPGQGLQFLFEYFSETQRNKGNFPGRFSGRQFSNSRSEMNVSTLELGDSALYLCASVGTGELFFGEGSRLTVL.